This T cell receptor beta chain was found in a study of siplizumab effects on memory and regulatory T cells. Study-level findings and limits: Researchers could map only a minor fraction of alloreactive clones to unstimulated subsets. Naive T cells looked more diverse than memory cells and looked like major alloresponse contributors. Proliferating Tregs taken from siplizumab cultures were not shown to have a confirmed suppressive function. In the presence of siplizumab, alloreactive sequences traceable to unstimulated CD4+ memory cells were significantly reduced.

It was at 37°C and for roughly 6 days that the mixed lymphocyte reaction cells were cocultured. Judged by abundance, this clone is medium-sized. Its antigen is not known. The V end lost 0 bases, the J end lost 4 bases, and 15 bases lay between the germline ends. The CDR3 length is 17 residues. Germline assignment: CDR1 MGHRA and CDR2 YSYEKL. Clones were read by immunoSEQ multiplex PCR, and TCRdb kept only the in-frame ones, dropping some. The repertoire consists of roughly 2,900 clones, with 49% occurring once and the leading ten covering 5.1%. Sample: CFSE-low (dividing) CD4+ T cells sorted from an allogeneic mixed lymphocyte reaction. V usage is TRBV4-1 and J usage is TRBJ1-4; D not certain. The sequence was obtained from a human donor in good health; the cells came from an allogeneic mixed lymphocyte reaction. The chain's CDR3 is CASSQDRGGLLNEKLFF. CDR3 sequence (DNA): TGCGCCAGCAGCCAAGATCGGGGAGGCCTGCTTAATGAAAAACTGTTTTTT.